Listed below are T cell receptor beta chains from one sample, sequenced in a study of blood T cell repertoires in COVID-19. Repertoires were generated with immunoSEQ multiplex PCR, while TCRdb's copy carries only in-frame clones and drops some. The table has 150,000 to 250,000 clones, 90% to 95% seen once. Sample: peripheral blood. The receptors come from a man aged 30 to 45 with COVID-19, enrolled during active disease. The CDR3 runs from the conserved cysteine through the conserved F or W. A D gene is named only where the DNA matches it firmly. Part of the rows lack a size; the others show once, few, many or a class for expanded clones.

d_gene: NA; v_gene: TRBV10-2; j_gene: TRBJ1-1; abundance: NA; CDR3aa: CASSVAGNTEAFF; CDR3nt: TGCGCCAGCAGTGTGGCGGGGAACACTGAAGCTTTCTTT
d_gene: NA; v_gene: TRBV7-7; j_gene: TRBJ2-1; abundance: NA; CDR3aa: CASSLRGGEQFF; CDR3nt: TGTGCCAGCAGCTTACGCGGCGGGGAGCAGTTCTTC
d_gene: NA; v_gene: TRBV9; j_gene: TRBJ2-5; abundance: once; CDR3aa: CASSVGLSEETQYF; CDR3nt: TGTGCCAGCAGCGTTGGACTCAGCGAAGAGACCCAGTACTTC
d_gene: TRBD1; v_gene: TRBV4-1; j_gene: TRBJ2-1; abundance: NA; CDR3aa: CASSHDREVYNEQFF; CDR3nt: TGCGCCAGCAGCCATGACAGGGAAGTATACAATGAGCAGTTCTTC
d_gene: TRBD1; v_gene: TRBV3-1/TRBV3-2; j_gene: TRBJ2-7; abundance: NA; CDR3aa: CASSQPGQGSYEQYF; CDR3nt: TGTGCCAGCAGCCAACCGGGACAGGGGTCCTACGAGCAGTACTTC
d_gene: NA; v_gene: TRBV4-1; j_gene: TRBJ2-1; abundance: NA; CDR3aa: CASSQAGYSPSEQFF; CDR3nt: TGCGCCAGCAGCCAAGCTGGTTATAGTCCAAGTGAGCAGTTCTTC
d_gene: NA; v_gene: TRBV5-4; j_gene: TRBJ2-5; abundance: NA; CDR3aa: CASSSITRQETQYF; CDR3nt: TGTGCCAGCAGCTCTATTACTAGACAAGAGACCCAGTACTTC
d_gene: NA; v_gene: TRBV13; j_gene: TRBJ2-2; abundance: NA; CDR3aa: CASSSIRDLTGELFF; CDR3nt: TGTGCCAGCAGCTCAATCCGGGACTTAACCGGGGAGCTGTTTTTT
d_gene: NA; v_gene: TRBV14; j_gene: TRBJ1-2; abundance: NA; CDR3aa: CASSQGGDDGYTF; CDR3nt: TGTGCCAGCAGCCAAGGGGGGGATGATGGCTACACCTTC
d_gene: NA; v_gene: TRBV5-4; j_gene: TRBJ2-2; abundance: NA; CDR3aa: CASSLAQANTGELFF; CDR3nt: TGTGCCAGCAGCTTGGCGCAGGCGAACACCGGGGAGCTGTTTTTT
d_gene: NA; v_gene: TRBV20-1; j_gene: TRBJ2-3; abundance: NA; CDR3aa: CSASPQSTDTQYF; CDR3nt: TGCAGTGCTAGTCCGCAGTCCACAGATACGCAGTATTTT
d_gene: NA; v_gene: TRBV15; j_gene: TRBJ1-4; abundance: NA; CDR3aa: CATSRDRGGNEKLFF; CDR3nt: TGTGCCACCAGCAGAGATCGAGGGGGTAATGAAAAACTGTTTTTT
d_gene: TRBD1; v_gene: TRBV5-5; j_gene: TRBJ1-6; abundance: NA; CDR3aa: CASSLGQGIDNSPLHF; CDR3nt: TGTGCCAGCAGCTTGGGACAGGGGATCGATAATTCACCCCTCCACTTT
d_gene: NA; v_gene: TRBV11-3; j_gene: TRBJ2-1; abundance: NA; CDR3aa: CASSGLREDEQFF; CDR3nt: TGTGCCAGCAGCGGCTTGAGGGAGGATGAGCAGTTCTTC
d_gene: NA; v_gene: TRBV3-1/TRBV3-2; j_gene: TRBJ1-3; abundance: once; CDR3aa: CASSQGQVLSGNTIYF; CDR3nt: TGTGCCAGCAGCCAAGGTCAGGTCCTCTCGGGAAACACCATATATTTT
d_gene: NA; v_gene: TRBV7-3; j_gene: TRBJ1-2; abundance: NA; CDR3aa: CASSLTRGDGYTF; CDR3nt: TGTGCCAGCAGCTTAACTCGGGGGGATGGCTACACCTTC
d_gene: TRBD1; v_gene: TRBV2; j_gene: TRBJ1-1; abundance: NA; CDR3aa: CAKGTGENTEAFF; CDR3nt: TGTGCCAAGGGGACAGGGGAGAACACTGAAGCTTTCTTT
d_gene: NA; v_gene: TRBV7-9; j_gene: TRBJ2-7; abundance: NA; CDR3aa: CASSLATVFYEQYF; CDR3nt: TGTGCCAGCAGCTTAGCAACGGTTTTCTACGAGCAGTACTTC
d_gene: NA; v_gene: TRBV3-1/TRBV3-2; j_gene: TRBJ1-1; abundance: NA; CDR3aa: CASSQGATEAFF; CDR3nt: TGTGCCAGCAGCCAGGGGGCCACTGAAGCTTTCTTT
d_gene: NA; v_gene: TRBV3-1/TRBV3-2; j_gene: TRBJ1-2; abundance: few; CDR3aa: CASSQGQDYGYTF; CDR3nt: TGTGCCAGCAGCCAAGGACAGGACTATGGCTACACCTTC
d_gene: NA; v_gene: TRBV6-5; j_gene: TRBJ2-3; abundance: NA; CDR3aa: CASSYGGALTDTQYF; CDR3nt: TGTGCCAGCAGTTACGGAGGGGCGCTCACAGATACGCAGTATTTT
d_gene: NA; v_gene: TRBV9; j_gene: TRBJ1-2; abundance: NA; CDR3aa: CASSEGQGVAGYTF; CDR3nt: TGTGCCAGCAGCGAGGGACAAGGGGTGGCTGGCTACACCTTC
d_gene: NA; v_gene: TRBV10-3; j_gene: TRBJ1-2; abundance: NA; CDR3aa: CAIRSDNSLPNYGYTF; CDR3nt: TGTGCCATCAGATCGGACAACAGTCTACCTAACTATGGCTACACCTTC
d_gene: NA; v_gene: TRBV10-3; j_gene: TRBJ1-5; abundance: NA; CDR3aa: CAISEGAPNQPQHF; CDR3nt: TGTGCCATCAGTGAGGGAGCCCCCAATCAGCCCCAGCATTTT
d_gene: TRBD2; v_gene: TRBV19; j_gene: TRBJ2-1; abundance: NA; CDR3aa: CASSMLGGSSYNEQFF; CDR3nt: TGTGCCAGTAGTATGTTGGGGGGGAGCTCCTACAATGAGCAGTTCTTC
d_gene: TRBD1; v_gene: TRBV11-1; j_gene: TRBJ2-2; abundance: NA; CDR3aa: CASSSGQITGELFF; CDR3nt: TGTGCCAGCAGCTCGGGACAGATCACCGGGGAGCTGTTTTTT
d_gene: NA; v_gene: TRBV19; j_gene: TRBJ2-3; abundance: NA; CDR3aa: CASRNRGTDTQYF; CDR3nt: TGTGCCAGTCGTAACAGGGGCACAGATACGCAGTATTTT
d_gene: TRBD1; v_gene: TRBV2; j_gene: TRBJ1-3; abundance: NA; CDR3aa: CASQRGQGSGNTIYF; CDR3nt: TGTGCCTCCCAAAGGGGACAGGGCTCTGGAAACACCATATATTTT
d_gene: NA; v_gene: TRBV5-4; j_gene: TRBJ1-6; abundance: NA; CDR3aa: CASSKLDRRNSPLHF; CDR3nt: TGTGCCAGCAGCAAACTCGACAGGAGAAATTCACCCCTCCACTTT
d_gene: TRBD1; v_gene: TRBV5-1; j_gene: TRBJ1-4; abundance: NA; CDR3aa: CASSLVGQGIHEKLFF; CDR3nt: TGCGCCAGCAGCTTGGTGGGACAGGGGATACATGAAAAACTGTTTTTT
d_gene: NA; v_gene: TRBV4-1; j_gene: TRBJ1-5; abundance: NA; CDR3aa: CASSQGQGTWGPQHF; CDR3nt: TGCGCCAGCAGCCAGGGGCAGGGGACATGGGGGCCCCAGCATTTT
d_gene: NA; v_gene: TRBV20-1; j_gene: TRBJ1-4; abundance: NA; CDR3aa: CSASEARGGNEKLFF; CDR3nt: TGCAGTGCTAGTGAGGCAAGGGGGGGCAATGAAAAACTGTTTTTT
d_gene: TRBD2; v_gene: TRBV4-2; j_gene: TRBJ2-3; abundance: NA; CDR3aa: CASSHDRSGVSTDTQYF; CDR3nt: TGTGCCAGCAGCCATGACCGTAGCGGGGTAAGCACAGATACGCAGTATTTT
d_gene: NA; v_gene: TRBV5-1; j_gene: TRBJ2-5; abundance: NA; CDR3aa: CASSPATGQETQYF; CDR3nt: TGCGCCAGCAGCCCCGCGACGGGACAAGAGACCCAGTACTTC
d_gene: TRBD2; v_gene: TRBV29-1; j_gene: TRBJ2-2; abundance: NA; CDR3aa: CSVPGGGELFF; CDR3nt: TGCAGCGTTCCGGGGGGTGGGGAGCTGTTTTTT
d_gene: TRBD1; v_gene: TRBV7-9; j_gene: TRBJ1-2; abundance: NA; CDR3aa: CASSQDRGGYTF; CDR3nt: TGTGCCAGCAGCCAAGACAGGGGTGGCTACACCTTC
d_gene: NA; v_gene: TRBV2; j_gene: TRBJ2-2; abundance: NA; CDR3aa: CASSAPPGNTGELFF; CDR3nt: TGTGCCAGCAGTGCTCCACCAGGGAACACCGGGGAGCTGTTTTTT
d_gene: NA; v_gene: TRBV4-2; j_gene: TRBJ1-1; abundance: NA; CDR3aa: CASSQGGPATEAFF; CDR3nt: TGTGCCAGCAGCCAAGGGGGCCCCGCCACTGAAGCTTTCTTT
d_gene: TRBD2; v_gene: TRBV9; j_gene: TRBJ2-3; abundance: NA; CDR3aa: CASSRDLAGGSGADTQYF; CDR3nt: TGTGCCAGCAGCCGTGACTTAGCGGGGGGATCTGGCGCAGATACGCAGTATTTT
d_gene: NA; v_gene: TRBV5-4; j_gene: TRBJ2-7; abundance: once; CDR3aa: CASSPGGTAYYEQYF; CDR3nt: TGTGCCAGCAGCCCCGGCGGGACAGCCTACTACGAGCAGTACTTC
d_gene: TRBD2; v_gene: TRBV18; j_gene: TRBJ2-5; abundance: NA; CDR3aa: CASSPGTSPETQYF; CDR3nt: TGTGCCAGCTCACCTGGGACTAGCCCAGAGACCCAGTACTTC
d_gene: NA; v_gene: TRBV6-1; j_gene: TRBJ2-2; abundance: NA; CDR3aa: CASSERSPTNTGELFF; CDR3nt: TGTGCCAGCAGTGAAAGGAGTCCGACGAACACCGGGGAGCTGTTTTTT
d_gene: TRBD1; v_gene: TRBV5-4; j_gene: TRBJ2-4; abundance: NA; CDR3aa: CASSFPGQGFHIQYF; CDR3nt: TGTGCCAGCAGCTTCCCGGGACAGGGATTCCACATTCAGTACTTC
d_gene: NA; v_gene: TRBV14; j_gene: TRBJ2-1; abundance: NA; CDR3aa: CASSPLVPSEQFF; CDR3nt: TGTGCCAGCAGCCCTCTTGTACCTAGTGAGCAGTTCTTC
d_gene: NA; v_gene: TRBV5-5; j_gene: TRBJ1-4; abundance: NA; CDR3aa: CASSFRELDEKLFF; CDR3nt: TGTGCCAGCAGCTTCCGGGAATTAGATGAAAAACTGTTTTTT
d_gene: NA; v_gene: TRBV12-5; j_gene: TRBJ1-5; abundance: few; CDR3aa: CASGLTGFGQPQHF; CDR3nt: TGTGCTAGTGGTTTAACAGGGTTCGGTCAGCCCCAGCATTTT
d_gene: TRBD1; v_gene: TRBV19; j_gene: TRBJ2-7; abundance: once; CDR3aa: CASSKTGGELYEQYF; CDR3nt: TGTGCCAGTAGTAAAACAGGGGGTGAACTCTACGAGCAGTACTTC
d_gene: NA; v_gene: TRBV10-3; j_gene: TRBJ1-2; abundance: NA; CDR3aa: CAISEVAGSYGYTF; CDR3nt: TGTGCCATCAGTGAAGTCGCGGGCAGCTATGGCTACACCTTC
d_gene: NA; v_gene: TRBV12-3/TRBV12-4; j_gene: TRBJ1-1; abundance: NA; CDR3aa: CASSWGGETEAFF; CDR3nt: TGTGCCAGCAGCTGGGGGGGAGAGACTGAAGCTTTCTTT
d_gene: TRBD2; v_gene: TRBV7-6; j_gene: TRBJ2-7; abundance: once; CDR3aa: CASSPGTSGGASYEQYF; CDR3nt: TGTGCCAGCAGCCCAGGGACTAGCGGGGGGGCCTCCTACGAGCAGTACTTC
d_gene: NA; v_gene: TRBV7-9; j_gene: TRBJ2-2; abundance: NA; CDR3aa: CASSFPIGRTNTGELFF; CDR3nt: TGTGCCAGCAGCTTCCCCATAGGCAGGACGAACACCGGGGAGCTGTTTTTT
d_gene: NA; v_gene: TRBV5-1; j_gene: TRBJ1-2; abundance: NA; CDR3aa: CASSLDRTPLICTF; CDR3nt: TGCGCCAGCAGCTTGGACAGGACCCCCTTGATTTGCACCTTC
d_gene: NA; v_gene: TRBV10-2; j_gene: TRBJ1-1; abundance: NA; CDR3aa: CASSVVGEDTEAFF; CDR3nt: TGCGCCAGCAGTGTAGTTGGGGAGGACACTGAAGCTTTCTTT
d_gene: TRBD2; v_gene: TRBV7-9; j_gene: TRBJ2-3; abundance: NA; CDR3aa: CASSLPTSGVDTQYF; CDR3nt: TGTGCCAGCAGCTTACCTACTAGCGGGGTAGATACGCAGTATTTT
d_gene: TRBD1; v_gene: TRBV5-1; j_gene: TRBJ2-7; abundance: once; CDR3aa: CASRDRGYEQYF; CDR3nt: TGCGCCAGCCGGGACAGGGGTTACGAGCAGTACTTC
d_gene: TRBD1; v_gene: TRBV19; j_gene: TRBJ2-7; abundance: NA; CDR3aa: CASSITRQGFYEQYF; CDR3nt: TGTGCCAGTAGTATAACCCGACAGGGATTCTACGAGCAGTACTTC